This T cell receptor beta chain appears in the sequencing data of a study of T cells in Graves' hyperthyroidism and ophthalmopathy. V was trimmed by 5 bases and J by 10 bases, leaving 12 bases between them. This CDR3 region has 11 residues. CDR1 and CDR2 (germline): DFQATT, SNEGSKA (reference sequence). Amplification of TCR beta CDR3 regions was performed using RNA transcripts as template. The TCR CDR3 was amplified in a first-round RT-PCR using the HTBI primer set. TCRdb re-derived calls from the multiplex PCR reads in MiXCR, one entry per CDR3 protein. The sample lists roughly 40,000 distinct CDR3 sequences, around 56% occurring once.

This clonotype originated in a man aged 35-49 years with Graves' ophthalmopathy. The chain is built from TRBV20-1 and TRBJ2-1, with a weak D call TRBD1 (5 bases). What was sequenced was blood. The CDR3 here is CSAGAYREQFF. Here the CDR3 DNA reads TGCAGTGCTGGAGCTTACAGGGAGCAGTTCTTC.